This TCR beta chain is drawn from a study of cytomegalovirus exposure and HLA in healthy donors. Notes on the study in general: Further analysis, carried out later, found HLA-associated TCR beta chains more clonally expanded than equally common other chains. Both high specificity and high sensitivity reportedly marked the classifier's diagnosis of cytomegalovirus status.

There are 15 residues in the CDR3. In germline, CDR1 is SQVTM, CDR2 ANQGSEA. V lost 2 bases and J lost 2, with 15 bases in between. For this clone: Antigen unknown.

This PCR relied on a set of 60 Vbeta primers and 13 Jbeta primers. The data were produced by immunoSEQ multiplex PCR, yet TCRdb's version contains in-frame clones alone and is incomplete. The sample includes 90,000 to 120,000 clones, roughly 82% seen only once; the top ten take 4.2%. The sequence came from a male donor in good health and CMV-seronegative. Sequencing was performed on PBMCs. This chain joins TRBV29-1 and TRBJ1-1, with D unclear. As DNA, the CDR3 is TGCAGCGTTGAAAACTGGAACAGCCGTAACACTGAAGCTTTCTTT. It is translated as CSVENWNSRNTEAFF.